The entry that follows covers one T cell receptor (beta chain) sequence. This sample was included in a study of graft-versus-host responses after intestinal transplantation. Assay: immunoSEQ multiplex PCR; the TCRdb copy retains only in-frame clones and omits some. Of about 12,000 clones listed, around four fifths are singletons. The CDR3 runs 15 residues. CDR1 is MDHEN, CDR2 SYDVKM, per germline. Between the trimmed V and J ends, which lost 6 bases and 5 bases, there was a span of 17 bases. Sequenced material: PBMCs, taken approximately 130 days after transplant. The clonotype comes from a human patient who received an intestinal transplant, so some T cells may come from the graft donor. This chain uses TRBV28 with TRBJ2-1; no clear D. The CDR3 protein is CASSSLGSPNNEQFF. The CDR3 DNA sequence: TGTGCCAGCAGCTCCTTAGGGTCCCCAAACAATGAGCAGTTCTTC.